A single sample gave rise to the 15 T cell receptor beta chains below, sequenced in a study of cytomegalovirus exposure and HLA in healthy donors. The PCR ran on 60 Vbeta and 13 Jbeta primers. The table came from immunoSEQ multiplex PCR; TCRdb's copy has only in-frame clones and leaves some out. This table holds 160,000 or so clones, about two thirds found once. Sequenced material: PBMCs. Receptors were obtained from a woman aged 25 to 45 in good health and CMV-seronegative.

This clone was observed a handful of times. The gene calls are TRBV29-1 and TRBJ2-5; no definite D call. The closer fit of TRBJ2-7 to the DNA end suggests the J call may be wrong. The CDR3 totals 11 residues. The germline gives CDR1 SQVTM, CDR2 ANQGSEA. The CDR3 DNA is TGCAGCGTTGACGACACTTACGAGCAGTACTTC. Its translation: CSVDDTYEQYF.

The CDR3 DNA reads TGTGCCAGCAGCTTGAACGGGGTTGAGACCCAGTACTTC. The encoded protein is CASSLNGVETQYF. V and J are TRBV5-6 and TRBJ2-5; D might be TRBD2 (5 bases). V gave up 1 base and J gave up 5 bases, with 9 bases separating them. CDR3 length: 13 amino acids. CDR1 is SGHDT and CDR2 is YYEEEE in the germline V gene. The full variable domain, in which reference TRBV5-6 and TRBJ2-5 provide the parts outside the CDR3, is DAGVTQSPTHLIKTRGQQVTLRCSPKSGHDTVSWYQQALGQGPQFIFQYYEEEERQRGNFPDRFSGHQFPNYSSELNVNALLLGDSALYLCASSLNGVETQYFGPGTRLLVL.

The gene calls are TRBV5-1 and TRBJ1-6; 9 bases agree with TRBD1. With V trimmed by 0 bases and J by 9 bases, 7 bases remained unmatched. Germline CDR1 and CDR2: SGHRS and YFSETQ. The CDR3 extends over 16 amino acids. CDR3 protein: CASSLAPGTGSSPLHF. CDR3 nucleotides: TGCGCCAGCAGCTTGGCCCCCGGGACAGGGAGTTCACCCCTCCACTTT.

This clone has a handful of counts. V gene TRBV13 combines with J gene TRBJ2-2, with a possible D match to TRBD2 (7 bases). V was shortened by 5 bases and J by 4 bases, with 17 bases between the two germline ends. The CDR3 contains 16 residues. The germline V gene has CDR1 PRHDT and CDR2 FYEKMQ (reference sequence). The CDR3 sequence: CASSPAGGRVTGELFF. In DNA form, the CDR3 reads TGTGCCAGCAGCCCGGCCGGGGGGCGCGTCACCGGGGAGCTGTTTTTT.

The CDR3 reads CASSLSTENYGYTF. The DNA of the CDR3 is TGCGCCAGCAGCTTGTCTACAGAGAACTATGGCTACACCTTC. This chain uses TRBV5-1 with TRBJ1-2; D is unclear. Germline V gene lookup returns CDR1 SGHRS and CDR2 YFSETQ. Trimming removed 1 base at V and 2 bases at J, with 9 bases between. The CDR3 covers 14 residues.

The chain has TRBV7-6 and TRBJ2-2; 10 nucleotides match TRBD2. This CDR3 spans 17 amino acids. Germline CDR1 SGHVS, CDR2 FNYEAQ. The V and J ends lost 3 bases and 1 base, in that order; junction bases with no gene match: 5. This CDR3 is CASSLRSSGGNTGELFF. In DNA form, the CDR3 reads TGTGCCAGCAGCTTGAGGTCTAGCGGGGGGAACACCGGGGAGCTGTTTTTT.

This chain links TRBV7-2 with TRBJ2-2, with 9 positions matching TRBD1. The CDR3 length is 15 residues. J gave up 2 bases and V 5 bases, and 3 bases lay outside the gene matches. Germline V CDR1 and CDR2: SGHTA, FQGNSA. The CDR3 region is CASSRDRDNTGELFF. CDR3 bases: TGTGCCAGCAGCAGGGACAGGGATAACACCGGGGAGCTGTTTTTT.

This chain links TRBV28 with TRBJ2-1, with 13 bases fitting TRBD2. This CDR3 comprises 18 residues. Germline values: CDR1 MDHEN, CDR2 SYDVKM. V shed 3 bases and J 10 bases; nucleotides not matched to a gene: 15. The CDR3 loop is CASSFRIGTSGNLKEQFF. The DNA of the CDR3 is TGTGCCAGCAGTTTTCGGATAGGGACTAGCGGGAATCTGAAAGAGCAGTTCTTC.

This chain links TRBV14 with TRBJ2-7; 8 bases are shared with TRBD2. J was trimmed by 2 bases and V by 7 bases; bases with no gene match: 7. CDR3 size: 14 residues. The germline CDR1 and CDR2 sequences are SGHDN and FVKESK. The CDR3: CASNIGGGTYEQYF. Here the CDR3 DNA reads TGTGCCAGCAACATCGGGGGGGGAACCTACGAGCAGTACTTC.

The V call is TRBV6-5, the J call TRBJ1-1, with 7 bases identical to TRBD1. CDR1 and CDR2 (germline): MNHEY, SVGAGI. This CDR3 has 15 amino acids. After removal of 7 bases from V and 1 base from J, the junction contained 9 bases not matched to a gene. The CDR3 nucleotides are TGTGCCAGCAACTCAGGACAGGTGACGAACACTGAAGCTTTCTTT. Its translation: CASNSGQVTNTEAFF.

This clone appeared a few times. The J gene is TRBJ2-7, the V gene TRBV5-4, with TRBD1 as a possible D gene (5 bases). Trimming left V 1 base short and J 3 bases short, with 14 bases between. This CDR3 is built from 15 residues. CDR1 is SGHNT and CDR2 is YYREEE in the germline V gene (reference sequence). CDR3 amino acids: CASSLTGQADYEQYF. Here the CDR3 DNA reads TGTGCCAGCAGCTTGACAGGACAAGCTGACTACGAGCAGTACTTC.

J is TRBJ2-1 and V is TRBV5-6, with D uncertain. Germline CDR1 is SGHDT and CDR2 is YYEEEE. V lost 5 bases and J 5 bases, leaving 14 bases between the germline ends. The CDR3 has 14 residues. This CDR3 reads CASSGGLWDNEQFF. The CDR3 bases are TGTGCCAGCAGTGGCGGCCTGTGGGACAATGAGCAGTTCTTC. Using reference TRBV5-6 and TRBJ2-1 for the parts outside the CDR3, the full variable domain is DAGVTQSPTHLIKTRGQQVTLRCSPKSGHDTVSWYQQALGQGPQFIFQYYEEEERQRGNFPDRFSGHQFPNYSSELNVNALLLGDSALYLCASSGGLWDNEQFFGPGTRLTVL.

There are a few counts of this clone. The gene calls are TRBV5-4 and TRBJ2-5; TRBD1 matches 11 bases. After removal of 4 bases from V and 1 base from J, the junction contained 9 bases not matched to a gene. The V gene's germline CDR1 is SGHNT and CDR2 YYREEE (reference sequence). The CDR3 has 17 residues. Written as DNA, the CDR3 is TGTGCCAGCAGCGAACGCCCCGGGACAGGGGGCCAAGAGACCCAGTACTTC. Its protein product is CASSERPGTGGQETQYF.

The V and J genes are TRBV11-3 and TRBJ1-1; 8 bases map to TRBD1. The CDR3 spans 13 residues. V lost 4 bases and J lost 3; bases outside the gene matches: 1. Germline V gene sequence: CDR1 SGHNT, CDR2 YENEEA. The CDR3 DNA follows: TGTGCCAGCAGCTCGGACAGGGACACTGAAGCTTTCTTT. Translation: CASSSDRDTEAFF.

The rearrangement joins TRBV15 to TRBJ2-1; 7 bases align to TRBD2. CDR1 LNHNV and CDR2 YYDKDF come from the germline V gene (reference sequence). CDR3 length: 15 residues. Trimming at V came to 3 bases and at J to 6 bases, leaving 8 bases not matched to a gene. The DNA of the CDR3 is TGTGCCACCAGCAGCGGTTCGGGACTAATCAATGAGCAGTTCTTC. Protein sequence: CATSSGSGLINEQFF.